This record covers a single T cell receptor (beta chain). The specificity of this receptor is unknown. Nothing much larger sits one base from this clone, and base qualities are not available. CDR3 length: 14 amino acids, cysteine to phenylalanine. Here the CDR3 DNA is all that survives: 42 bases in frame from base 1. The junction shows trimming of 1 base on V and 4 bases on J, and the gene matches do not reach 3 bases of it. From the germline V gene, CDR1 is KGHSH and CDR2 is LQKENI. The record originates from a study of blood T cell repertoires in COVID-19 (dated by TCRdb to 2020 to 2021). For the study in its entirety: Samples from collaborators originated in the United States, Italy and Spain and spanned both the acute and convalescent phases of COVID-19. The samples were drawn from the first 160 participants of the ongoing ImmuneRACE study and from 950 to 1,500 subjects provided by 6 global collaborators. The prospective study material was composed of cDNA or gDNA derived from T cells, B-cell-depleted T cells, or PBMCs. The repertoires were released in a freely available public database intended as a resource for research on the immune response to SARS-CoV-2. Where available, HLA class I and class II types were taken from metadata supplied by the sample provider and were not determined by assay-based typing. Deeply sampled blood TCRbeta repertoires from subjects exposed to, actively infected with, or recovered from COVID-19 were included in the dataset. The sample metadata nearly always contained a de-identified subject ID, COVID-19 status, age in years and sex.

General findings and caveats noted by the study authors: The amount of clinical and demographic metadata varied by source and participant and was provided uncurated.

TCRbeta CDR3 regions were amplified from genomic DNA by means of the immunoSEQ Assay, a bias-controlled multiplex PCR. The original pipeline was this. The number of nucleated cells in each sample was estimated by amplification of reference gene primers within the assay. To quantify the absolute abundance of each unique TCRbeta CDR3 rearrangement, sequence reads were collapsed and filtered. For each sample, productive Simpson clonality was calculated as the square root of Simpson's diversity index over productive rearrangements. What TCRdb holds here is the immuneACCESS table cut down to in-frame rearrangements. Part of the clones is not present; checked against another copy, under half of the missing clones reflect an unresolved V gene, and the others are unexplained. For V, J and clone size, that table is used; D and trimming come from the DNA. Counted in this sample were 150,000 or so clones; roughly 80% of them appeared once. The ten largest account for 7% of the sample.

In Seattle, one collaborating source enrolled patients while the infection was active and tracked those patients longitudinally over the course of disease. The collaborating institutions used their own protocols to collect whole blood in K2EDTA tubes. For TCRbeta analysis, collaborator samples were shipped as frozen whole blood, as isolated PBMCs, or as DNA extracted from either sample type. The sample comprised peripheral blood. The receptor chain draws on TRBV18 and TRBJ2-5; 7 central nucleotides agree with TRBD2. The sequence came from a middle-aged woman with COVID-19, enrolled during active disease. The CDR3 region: CASSPLPGGETQYF. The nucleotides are TGTGCCAGCTCACCACTGCCGGGGGGAGAGACCCAGTACTTC.